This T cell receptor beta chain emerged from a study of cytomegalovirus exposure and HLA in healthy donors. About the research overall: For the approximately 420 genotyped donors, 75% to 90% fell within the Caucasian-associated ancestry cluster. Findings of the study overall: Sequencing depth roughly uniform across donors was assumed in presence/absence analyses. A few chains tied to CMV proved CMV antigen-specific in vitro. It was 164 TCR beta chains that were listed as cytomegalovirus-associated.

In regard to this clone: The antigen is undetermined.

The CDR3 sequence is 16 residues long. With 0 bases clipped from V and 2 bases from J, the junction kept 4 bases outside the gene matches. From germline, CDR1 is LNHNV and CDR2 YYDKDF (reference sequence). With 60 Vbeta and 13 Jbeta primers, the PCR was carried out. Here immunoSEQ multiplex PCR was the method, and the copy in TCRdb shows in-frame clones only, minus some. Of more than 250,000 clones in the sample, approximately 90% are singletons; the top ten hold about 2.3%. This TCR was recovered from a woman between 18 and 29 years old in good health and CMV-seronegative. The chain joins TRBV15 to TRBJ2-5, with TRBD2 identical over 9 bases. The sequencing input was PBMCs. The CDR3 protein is CATSRESGGNQETQYF. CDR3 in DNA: TGTGCCACCAGCAGAGAAAGCGGGGGGAATCAAGAGACCCAGTACTTC.